This T cell receptor (beta chain) originates from a study of blood T cell repertoires in COVID-19. In the study overall: The analysed material was cDNA or gDNA that came from T cells, B-cell-depleted T cells, or PBMCs.

This CDR3 region has 13 residues. Germline CDR1 SGHTA, CDR2 FQGNSA. Trimming took 7 bases from V and 0 from J, leaving 9 bases between them. The method was immunoSEQ multiplex PCR; TCRdb's version includes in-frame clones alone and lacks a portion of them. The repertoire includes a few hundred thousand clones, around 83% of them detected once, and 2.9% sits in the top ten. The receptor comes from a man over 45 with active or convalescent COVID-19. The chain employs TRBV7-2 and TRBJ1-1; D gene ambiguous. Sequencing was done on a sample of peripheral blood. CDR3: CASTLEMNTEAFF. The CDR3 bases are TGTGCCAGCACCCTGGAGATGAACACTGAAGCTTTCTTT. Complete variable domain (other parts from reference TRBV7-2 and TRBJ1-1): GAGVSQSPSNKVTEKGKDVELRCDPISGHTALYWYRQSLGQGLEFLIYFQGNSAPDKSGLPSDRFSAERTGGSVSTLTIQRTQQEDSAVYLCASTLEMNTEAFFGQGTRLTVV.